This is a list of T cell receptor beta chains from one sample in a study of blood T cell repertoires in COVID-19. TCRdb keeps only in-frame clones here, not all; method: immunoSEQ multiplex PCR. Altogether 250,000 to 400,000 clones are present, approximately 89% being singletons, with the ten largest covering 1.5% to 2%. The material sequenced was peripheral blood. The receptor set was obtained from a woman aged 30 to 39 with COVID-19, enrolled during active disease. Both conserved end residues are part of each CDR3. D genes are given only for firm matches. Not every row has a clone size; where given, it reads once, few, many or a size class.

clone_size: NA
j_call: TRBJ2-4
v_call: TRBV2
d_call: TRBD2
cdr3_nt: TGTGCCAGCAGTGAATTGGTCGTCGGGAGGAAAAACATTCAGTACTTC
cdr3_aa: CASSELVVGRKNIQYF

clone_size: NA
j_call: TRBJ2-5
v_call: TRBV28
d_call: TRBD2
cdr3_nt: TGTGCCAGCAGTCCCCAGCGGGGGGGGGAGACCCAGTACTTC
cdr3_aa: CASSPQRGGETQYF

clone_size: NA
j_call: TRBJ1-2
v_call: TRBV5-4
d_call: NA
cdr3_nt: TGTGCCAGCAGCTTGGACAGGAGCTATGGCTACACCTTC
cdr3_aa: CASSLDRSYGYTF

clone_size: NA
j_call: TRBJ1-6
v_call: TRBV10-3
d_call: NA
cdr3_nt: TGTGCCATCAGTGAGCGCCCAGGGGATGATTCACCCCTCCACTTT
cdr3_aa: CAISERPGDDSPLHF

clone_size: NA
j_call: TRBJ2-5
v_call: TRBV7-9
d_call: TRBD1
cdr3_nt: TGTGCCAGCAGCTGGACAGGGGGCTATGGGACCCAGTACTTC
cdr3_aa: CASSWTGGYGTQYF

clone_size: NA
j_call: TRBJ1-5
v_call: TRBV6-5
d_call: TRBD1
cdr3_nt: TGTGCCAGCAGTTCGAGTTCAGGGGGTAGTCAGCCCCAGCATTTT
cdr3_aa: CASSSSSGGSQPQHF

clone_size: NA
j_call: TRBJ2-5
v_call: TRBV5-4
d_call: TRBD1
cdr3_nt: TGTGCCAGCAGCGAGGGACAGCAAGAGACCCAGTACTTC
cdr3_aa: CASSEGQQETQYF

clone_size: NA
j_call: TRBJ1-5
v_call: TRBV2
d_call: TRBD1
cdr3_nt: TGTGCCAGCAGCCCTGACAGGGGTGATCAGCCCCAGCATTTT
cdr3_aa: CASSPDRGDQPQHF

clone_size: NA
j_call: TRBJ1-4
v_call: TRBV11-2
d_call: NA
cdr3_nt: TGTGCCAGCAGCTGGAGGGAGGGTGAAAAACTGTTTTTT
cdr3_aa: CASSWREGEKLFF

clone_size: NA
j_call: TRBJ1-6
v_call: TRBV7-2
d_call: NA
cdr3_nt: TGTGCCAGCAGCTTAGCGGTCGTCAGGGGAGCTTCACCCCTCCACTTT
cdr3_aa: CASSLAVVRGASPLHF

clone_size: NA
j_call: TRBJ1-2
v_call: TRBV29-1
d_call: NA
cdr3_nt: TGCAGCGTTGAAGATCGGGGTGTCTATGGCTACACCTTC
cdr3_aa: CSVEDRGVYGYTF

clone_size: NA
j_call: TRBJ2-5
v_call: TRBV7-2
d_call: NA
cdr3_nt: TGTGCCAGCAGCTTAGCGGGGGGGCGTGGTGAGACCCAGTACTTC
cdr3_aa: CASSLAGGRGETQYF

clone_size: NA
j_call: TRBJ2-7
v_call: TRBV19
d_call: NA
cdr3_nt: TGTGCCAGTAGTATCTCTTGGGACACCTACTACGAGCAGTACTTC
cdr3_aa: CASSISWDTYYEQYF

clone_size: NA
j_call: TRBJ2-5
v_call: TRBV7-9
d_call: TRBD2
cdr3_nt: TGTGCCAGCAGCTTAGATCGCGGGGGGGCCGGGGAGACCCAGTACTTC
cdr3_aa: CASSLDRGGAGETQYF

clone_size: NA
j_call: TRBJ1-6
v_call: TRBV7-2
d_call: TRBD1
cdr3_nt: TGTGCCAGCAGCTTTCTGGGACAGGTTAATTCACCCCTCCACTTT
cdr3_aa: CASSFLGQVNSPLHF

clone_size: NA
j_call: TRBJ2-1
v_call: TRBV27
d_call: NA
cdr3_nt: TGTGCCAGCACCAGCGCTACCTACAATGAGCAGTTCTTC
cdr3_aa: CASTSATYNEQFF

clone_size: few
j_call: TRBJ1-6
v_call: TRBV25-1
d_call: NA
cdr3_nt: TGTGCCAGCAGTGCTTCGGGGAGGAGTTATAATTCACCCCTCCACTTT
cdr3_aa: CASSASGRSYNSPLHF

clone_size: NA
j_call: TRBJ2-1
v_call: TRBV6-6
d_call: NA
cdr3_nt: TGTGCCAGCAGTTCCGACTACTCCGCCAATGAGCAGTTCTTC
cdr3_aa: CASSSDYSANEQFF

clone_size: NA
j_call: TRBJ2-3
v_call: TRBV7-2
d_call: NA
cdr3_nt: TGTGCCAGCAGCCCCGGACTGAGCACAGATACGCAGTATTTT
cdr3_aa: CASSPGLSTDTQYF

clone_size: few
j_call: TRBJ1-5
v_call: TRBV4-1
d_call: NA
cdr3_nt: TGCGCCAGCAGCCCACTAAACAGCGGGGGAAACCAGCCCCAGCATTTT
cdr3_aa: CASSPLNSGGNQPQHF

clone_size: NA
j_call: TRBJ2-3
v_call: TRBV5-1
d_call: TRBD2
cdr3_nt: TGCGCCAGCAGCTTGGCCGGTTGGGCTAGCGGGTTTAGCACAGATACGCAGTATTTT
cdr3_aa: CASSLAGWASGFSTDTQYF

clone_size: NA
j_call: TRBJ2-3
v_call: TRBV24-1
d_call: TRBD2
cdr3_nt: TGTGCCACCAGTAGCGGGGGGGCCACAGATACGCAGTATTTT
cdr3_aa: CATSSGGATDTQYF

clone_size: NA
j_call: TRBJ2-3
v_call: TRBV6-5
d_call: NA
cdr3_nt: TGTGCCAGCAGTTACATCTCCACAGATACGCAGTATTTT
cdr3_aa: CASSYISTDTQYF

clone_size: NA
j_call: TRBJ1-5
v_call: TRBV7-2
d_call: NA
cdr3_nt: TGTGCCAGCAGCTTAGCCTCGGTCAATCAGCCCCAGCATTTT
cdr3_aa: CASSLASVNQPQHF

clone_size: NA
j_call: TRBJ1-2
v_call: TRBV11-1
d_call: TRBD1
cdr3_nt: TGTGCCAGCAGCCAACAGGGGATCTATGGCTACACCTTC
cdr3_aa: CASSQQGIYGYTF

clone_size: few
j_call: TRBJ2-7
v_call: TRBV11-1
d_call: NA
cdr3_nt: TGTGCCAGCAGCTGGACAGTGGGCTCCTACGAGCAGTACTTC
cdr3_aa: CASSWTVGSYEQYF

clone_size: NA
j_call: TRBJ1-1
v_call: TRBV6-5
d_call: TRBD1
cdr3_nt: TGTGCCAGCAGTCGACAGGGGGCCGTGGGAGCTTTCTTT
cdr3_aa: CASSRQGAVGAFF

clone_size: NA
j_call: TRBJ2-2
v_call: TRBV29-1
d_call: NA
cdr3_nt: TGCAGCGTGGTTGGGGCGAGGAACACCGGGGAGCTGTTTTTT
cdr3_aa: CSVVGARNTGELFF

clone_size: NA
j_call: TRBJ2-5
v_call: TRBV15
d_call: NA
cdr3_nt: TGTGCCACCAGCAGAGATCTGGGGGCTTGGGGAGAGACCCAGTACTTC
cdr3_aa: CATSRDLGAWGETQYF

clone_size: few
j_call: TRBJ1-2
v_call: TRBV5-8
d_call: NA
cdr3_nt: TGTGCCAGCAGCTTTCAGGGGCGCTTCGTCTATGGCTACACCTTC
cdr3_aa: CASSFQGRFVYGYTF

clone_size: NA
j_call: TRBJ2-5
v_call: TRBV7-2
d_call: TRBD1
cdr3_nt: TGTGCCAGCAGCTTAGGGACAGGGGGGGAGACCCAGTACTTC
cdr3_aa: CASSLGTGGETQYF

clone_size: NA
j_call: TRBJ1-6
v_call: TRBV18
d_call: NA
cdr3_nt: TGTGCCAGCTCACTCAATTTCAGGGAAAAGGCCTTCTTT
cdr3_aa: CASSLNFREKAFF

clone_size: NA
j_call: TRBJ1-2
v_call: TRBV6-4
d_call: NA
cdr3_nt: TGTGCCAGCAGTGTCGGGGGATCGTATGGCTACACCTTC
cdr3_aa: CASSVGGSYGYTF

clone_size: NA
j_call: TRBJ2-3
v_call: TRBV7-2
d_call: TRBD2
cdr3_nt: TGTGCCAGCAGCCCTCTAGCGGGGGGTTTGTCAGATACGCAGTATTTT
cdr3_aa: CASSPLAGGLSDTQYF

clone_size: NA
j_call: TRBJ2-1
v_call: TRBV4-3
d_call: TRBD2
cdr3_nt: TGCGCCAGCAGCTCGACGGGGGGGCCCTACAATGAGCAGTTCTTC
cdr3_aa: CASSSTGGPYNEQFF

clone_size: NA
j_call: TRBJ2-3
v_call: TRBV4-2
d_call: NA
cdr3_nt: TGTGCCAGCAGCCAAGGCAGCGCGGGGTTTTCGACAGATACGCAGTATTTT
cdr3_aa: CASSQGSAGFSTDTQYF

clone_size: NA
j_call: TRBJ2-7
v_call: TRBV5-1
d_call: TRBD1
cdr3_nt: TGCGCCAGCAGCTTCTACCCCGCCGGGACAGGGGCCTACGAGCAGTACTTC
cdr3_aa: CASSFYPAGTGAYEQYF

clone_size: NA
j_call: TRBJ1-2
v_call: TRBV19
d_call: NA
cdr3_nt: TGTGCCAGTAGACTAAATTTACAGGGTTTGGGAGGCTACACCTTC
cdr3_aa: CASRLNLQGLGGYTF

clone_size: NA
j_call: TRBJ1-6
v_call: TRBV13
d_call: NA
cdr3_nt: TGTGCCAGCAGTCAGACTTGGGATTCACCCCTCCACTTT
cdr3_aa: CASSQTWDSPLHF

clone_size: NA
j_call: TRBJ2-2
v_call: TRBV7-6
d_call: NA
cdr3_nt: TGTGCCAGCAGCTTAGCGCAAGGGGGATATACCGGGGAGCTGTTTTTT
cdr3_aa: CASSLAQGGYTGELFF

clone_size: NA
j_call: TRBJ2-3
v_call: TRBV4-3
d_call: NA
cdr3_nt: TGCGCCAGCAGCCAAACATACCGCAGGAACACAGATACGCAGTATTTT
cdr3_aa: CASSQTYRRNTDTQYF

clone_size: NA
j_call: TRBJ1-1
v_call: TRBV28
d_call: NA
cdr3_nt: TGTGCCAGTCACGCCCCCCCAGGGGATATCACTGAAGCTTTCTTT
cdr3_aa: CASHAPPGDITEAFF

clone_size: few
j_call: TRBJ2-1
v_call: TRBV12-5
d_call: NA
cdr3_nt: TGTGCTAGTGGTTTGGTACGAGCCAATGAGCAGTTCTTC
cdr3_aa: CASGLVRANEQFF

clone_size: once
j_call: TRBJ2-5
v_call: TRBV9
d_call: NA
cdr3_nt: TGTGCCAGCAGCCAAGTGGCGGGGGCATCAGGGAAGACCCAGTACTTC
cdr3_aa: CASSQVAGASGKTQYF

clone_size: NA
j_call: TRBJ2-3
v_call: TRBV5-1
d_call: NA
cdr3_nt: TGCGCCAGCAGCTTGGCGGGCGGGGGCCGACCAGATACGCAGTATTTT
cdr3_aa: CASSLAGGGRPDTQYF

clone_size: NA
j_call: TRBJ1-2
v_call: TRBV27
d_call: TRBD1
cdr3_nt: TGTGCCAGCAGGGGGACAGGGATACACGGCTACACCTTC
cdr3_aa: CASRGTGIHGYTF

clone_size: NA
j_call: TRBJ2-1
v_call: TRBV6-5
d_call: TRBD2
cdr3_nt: TGTGCCAGCAGCTTACTAGCGGGGGCCAATGAGCAGTTCTTC
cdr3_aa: CASSLLAGANEQFF

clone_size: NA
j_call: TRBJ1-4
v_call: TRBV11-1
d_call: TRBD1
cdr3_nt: TGTGCCAGCAGCCTGGACAGGAATGAAAAACTGTTTTTT
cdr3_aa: CASSLDRNEKLFF

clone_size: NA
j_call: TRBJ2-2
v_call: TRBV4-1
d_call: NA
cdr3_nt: TGCGCCAGCAGCCCAGGGGCACCCGGGGAGCTGTTTTTT
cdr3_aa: CASSPGAPGELFF

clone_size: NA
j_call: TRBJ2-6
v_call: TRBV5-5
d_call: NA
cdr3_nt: TGTGCCAGCAGTCGGGGGGTGACAGGACCTTCTGGGGCCAACGTCCTGACTTTC
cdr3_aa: CASSRGVTGPSGANVLTF

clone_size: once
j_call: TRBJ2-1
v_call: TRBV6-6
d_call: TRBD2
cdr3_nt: TGTGCCAGCAGACCTCTCGGGCTAGCGGGGGTTGAGCAGTTCTTC
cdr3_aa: CASRPLGLAGVEQFF

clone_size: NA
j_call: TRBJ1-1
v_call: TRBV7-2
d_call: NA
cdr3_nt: TGTGCCAGCAGTTCGGAGTTGATGAACACTGAAGCTTTCTTT
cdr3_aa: CASSSELMNTEAFF

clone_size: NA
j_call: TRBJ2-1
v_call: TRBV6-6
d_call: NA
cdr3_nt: TGTGCCACCACCGGTAATGAGCAGTTCTTC
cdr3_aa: CATTGNEQFF